This T cell receptor (beta chain) derives from a study of blood T cell repertoires in COVID-19. Study information: COVID-19 samples, acute and convalescent, were from the United States, Italy and Spain. From T cells, B-cell-depleted T cells, or PBMCs came the material, which was cDNA or gDNA.

Produced via immunoSEQ multiplex PCR; TCRdb's table is partial and in-frame only. The table has some 200,000 clones, around nine tenths seen once. The V gene lost 0 bases and the J gene lost 4 bases, with 10 bases spanning the gap. This CDR3 has 15 amino acids. CDR1 KGHSH and CDR2 LQKENI come from the germline V gene. Everyone who took part was roughly 18 to 89 years old, and they came from 20 to 25 US areas. Source material: PBMCs or T cells enriched from blood (not recorded which). This chain links TRBV18 with TRBJ2-1, with D possibly matching TRBD1 (6 bases). The sequence derives from a man younger than 40 in a cohort exposed to, infected with or recovered from COVID-19 (not recorded which). CDR3 nucleotides: TGTGCCAGCTCACCACCGCAGGGGCGTTACAATGAGCAGTTCTTC. It is translated as CASSPPQGRYNEQFF.